These T cell receptor beta chains were read from a single sample in a study of cytomegalovirus exposure and HLA in healthy donors. Data came from immunoSEQ multiplex PCR; TCRdb stores just in-frame clones and leaves some out. In the table there are 150,000 to 200,000 clones, roughly 85% of which are singletons. Sequenced input: PBMCs. The receptors here all came from a young man in good health and CMV-seropositive. Both conserved end residues are part of each CDR3. D genes are given only for firm matches. Rows may omit the clone size; those that give it use once, few, many or a size class.

TRBD2	17	TRBV7-9	.	TRBJ2-1	CASSLGGLAGRRGEQFF	TGTGCCAGCAGCTTAGGGGGACTAGCGGGCCGTCGGGGTGAGCAGTTCTTC
TRBD1	16	TRBV6-1	once	TRBJ2-1	CASSELPTGAYNEQFF	TGTGCCAGCAGTGAATTACCGACAGGGGCCTACAATGAGCAGTTCTTC
TRBD2	16	TRBV5-1	once	TRBJ2-3	CASSLERGGVTDTQYF	TGCGCCAGCAGCTTGGAGCGGGGGGGGGTCACAGATACGCAGTATTTT
TRBD1	14	TRBV7-6	.	TRBJ2-3	CASSLGTGTDTQYF	TGTGCCAGCAGCTTAGGGACAGGGACTGATACGCAGTATTTT
.	16	TRBV5-8	.	TRBJ1-5	CASSPLGGDIDQPQHF	TGTGCCAGCAGCCCCCTGGGAGGGGACATTGATCAGCCCCAGCATTTT
TRBD2	16	TRBV10-1	.	TRBJ2-2	CASSEGLAGRAGELFF	TGCGCCAGCAGTGAGGGCCTAGCGGGAAGGGCCGGGGAGCTGTTTTTT
TRBD1	15	TRBV5-1	.	TRBJ1-1	CASSDPGQGGTEAFF	TGCGCCAGCAGCGACCCGGGACAGGGCGGAACTGAAGCTTTCTTT
.	13	TRBV7-9	.	TRBJ1-1	CASSLGAGTEAFF	TGTGCCAGCAGCTTAGGGGCAGGCACTGAAGCTTTCTTT
TRBD2	14	TRBV6-1	.	TRBJ2-7	CASRRTSFQYEQYF	TGTGCCAGCAGGAGGACTAGCTTTCAATACGAGCAGTACTTC
TRBD2	18	TRBV15	.	TRBJ2-3	CATSRDLWQTSRTDTQYF	TGTGCCACCAGCAGAGACTTGTGGCAGACTAGCCGCACAGATACGCAGTATTTT
TRBD2	14	TRBV2	.	TRBJ2-3	CASRGTSGANTQYF	TGTGCCAGCAGGGGGACTAGCGGGGCGAATACGCAGTATTTT
.	16	TRBV6-5	.	TRBJ1-2	CASSYYRTGTHNGYTF	TGTGCCAGCAGTTACTATCGCACAGGGACCCATAATGGCTACACCTTC
.	15	TRBV5-1	.	TRBJ2-1	CASSGGGLDYNEQFF	TGCGCCAGCAGCGGGGGGGGCCTGGACTACAATGAGCAGTTCTTC
.	14	TRBV5-1	few	TRBJ1-2	CASSLEMTGSRHTF	TGCGCCAGCAGCTTGGAAATGACTGGGAGCCGCCACACCTTC
.	13	TRBV2	.	TRBJ2-3	CASVPGWADTQYF	TGTGCCAGCGTCCCGGGGTGGGCAGATACGCAGTATTTT
.	13	TRBV27	.	TRBJ1-2	CASSFPGGYGYTF	TGTGCCAGCAGTTTCCCCGGGGGCTATGGCTACACCTTC
TRBD2	16	TRBV5-1	.	TRBJ2-1	CASSSEGLAGVNEQFF	TGCGCCAGCAGCTCGGAAGGACTAGCGGGAGTCAACGAGCAGTTCTTC
.	12	TRBV5-1	.	TRBJ2-1	CASSLAGDEQFF	TGCGCCAGCAGCTTGGCCGGGGATGAGCAGTTCTTC
TRBD1	15	TRBV27	.	TRBJ2-1	CASSLGQGAVGEQFF	TGTGCCAGCAGTTTGGGACAGGGGGCTGTCGGTGAGCAGTTCTTC
.	13	TRBV28	.	TRBJ1-2	CASSLTGQRGYTF	TGTGCCAGCAGTTTAACAGGGCAACGGGGCTACACCTTC
TRBD2	16	TRBV9	.	TRBJ2-3	CASSVGLAGYRDTQYF	TGTGCCAGCAGCGTAGGACTAGCGGGATATCGAGATACGCAGTATTTT
TRBD1	12	TRBV11-2	.	TRBJ2-7	CASSLATGWQYF	TGTGCCAGCAGCTTAGCGACAGGGTGGCAGTACTTC
TRBD2	16	TRBV6-5	.	TRBJ2-1	CASSYSSSLAGYEQFF	TGTGCCAGCAGTTACTCGAGTTCCCTAGCGGGTTATGAGCAGTTCTTC